This is a list of T cell receptor beta chains from one sample in a study of blood T cell repertoires in COVID-19. Sequencing was performed with immunoSEQ multiplex PCR; in TCRdb, only in-frame clones are kept and a portion is missing. The table has about 110,000 clones, around four fifths seen once. Input material: peripheral blood. The receptors derive from a woman in her seventies with acute or convalescent COVID-19. CDR3s include the opening cysteine and the closing phenylalanine or tryptophan. The D gene is left open where the match is weak. Clone size appears in some rows only: once, few, many, or a class for an expanded clone.

TRBV9	NA	TRBD1	TRBJ1-1	TGTGCCAGCAGCTCGGACAGGGTGGCCACTGAAGCTTTCTTT	CASSSDRVATEAFF
TRBV3-1/TRBV3-2	once	TRBD2	TRBJ2-5	TGTGCCAGCATTTCCTCGGGGGGAGGACGAGAGACCCAGTACTTC	CASISSGGGRETQYF
TRBV4-3	once	NA	TRBJ1-6	TGCGCCAGCAGCCGATCCGGAGAGGGTTCACCCCTCCACTTT	CASSRSGEGSPLHF
TRBV28	NA	NA	TRBJ1-2	TGTGCCAGCAGTTTACAGGGAGGCGCCTATGGCTACACCTTC	CASSLQGGAYGYTF
TRBV28	NA	TRBD2	TRBJ2-7	TGTGCCAGCAGTTCTACTAGCGGGAGGTCCCCTTCCGAGCAGTACTTC	CASSSTSGRSPSEQYF
TRBV3-1/TRBV3-2	NA	NA	TRBJ2-1	TGTGCCAGCAGCCAAGATAGGGGCACCTACAATGAGCAGTTCTTC	CASSQDRGTYNEQFF
TRBV18	NA	TRBD1	TRBJ1-2	TGTGCCAGCTCACCAACAGGGGACTATGGCTACACCTTC	CASSPTGDYGYTF
TRBV28	once	NA	TRBJ1-2	TGTGCCAGCAGTCAAAGTGGGTCCCAGGTCCTTAACTATGGCTACACCTTC	CASSQSGSQVLNYGYTF
TRBV5-1	NA	NA	TRBJ2-2	TGCGCCAGCAGCCCCTTCAGCGGGACCGGGGAGCTGTTTTTT	CASSPFSGTGELFF
TRBV7-2	once	NA	TRBJ2-5	TGTGCCAGCAGCCTAGGGGGGGCGGGGGCCCGCCAAGAGACCCAGTACTTC	CASSLGGAGARQETQYF
TRBV5-3	NA	TRBD2	TRBJ2-1	TGTGCCAGAAGCTTGGCTAGCGGGGGGGTGTGGTCCTACAATGAGCAGTTCTTC	CARSLASGGVWSYNEQFF
TRBV18	NA	TRBD1	TRBJ1-2	TGTGCCAGCTCCGAGAACTTAATGACAGGGGGCTATGGAGGCTACACCTTC	CASSENLMTGGYGGYTF
TRBV9	once	TRBD1	TRBJ1-2	TGTGCCAGCGGTGACAGGGCGCAGGGCTACACCTTC	CASGDRAQGYTF
TRBV11-3	NA	NA	TRBJ1-1	TGTGCCAGCAGCTTAGATGGAGGGCGTAACACTGAAGCTTTCTTT	CASSLDGGRNTEAFF
TRBV6-2/TRBV6-3	NA	TRBD2	TRBJ2-5	TGTGCCAGCAGCAATTTGGGGGGAGGGGAGACCCAGTACTTC	CASSNLGGGETQYF
TRBV27	NA	NA	TRBJ2-7	TGTGCCAGCAGTTTAGGCAGGGGCTACGAGCAGTACTTC	CASSLGRGYEQYF
TRBV27	once	NA	TRBJ2-2	TGTGCCAGCAGCCCGGAGAGGGTCTCCGGGGAGCTGTTTTTT	CASSPERVSGELFF
TRBV7-2	NA	TRBD1	TRBJ1-6	TGTGCCAGCAGCCGCCGGGACAGGGGCAATTCACCCCTCCACTTT	CASSRRDRGNSPLHF
TRBV5-6	NA	TRBD2	TRBJ2-7	TGTGCCAGCACCTCTAGCGGGAGGGTAGACGAGCAGTACTTC	CASTSSGRVDEQYF
TRBV27	NA	NA	TRBJ2-3	TGTGCCAGCAGTTTCCAGGGAAGCACAGATACGCAGTATTTT	CASSFQGSTDTQYF
TRBV9	NA	NA	TRBJ2-1	TGTGCCAGCAGCGTACTCAGGACAGCGTTGAATGAGCAGTTCTTC	CASSVLRTALNEQFF
TRBV19	NA	NA	TRBJ2-2	TGTGCCAGCACAGAGGGTGGGAGCACCGGGGAGCTGTTTTTT	CASTEGGSTGELFF
TRBV18	NA	TRBD1	TRBJ1-1	TGTGCCAGCTCAGGCCCGACAGGGAACGCTTTCTTT	CASSGPTGNAFF
TRBV30	NA	NA	TRBJ2-1	TGTGCCTGGGACCGGCGCAGGGCTCATGAGCAGTTCTTC	CAWDRRRAHEQFF
TRBV5-4	NA	NA	TRBJ2-2	TGTGCCAGCAGCTCCGGGACACTCAAGAACACCGGGGAGCTGTTTTTT	CASSSGTLKNTGELFF
TRBV5-1	NA	TRBD2	TRBJ2-1	TGCGCCAGCAGCCCCCAAGGACTAGTGCTCTCTGAGCAGTTCTTC	CASSPQGLVLSEQFF
TRBV7-6	NA	NA	TRBJ2-5	TGTGCCAGCAGCTTAGGCTGGGGAGGAGGAGAGACCCAGTACTTC	CASSLGWGGGETQYF
TRBV28	once	TRBD1	TRBJ2-5	TGTGCCAGCAGGGAGTACAGGGGAGAGACCCAGTACTTC	CASREYRGETQYF
TRBV2	NA	TRBD1	TRBJ1-1	TGTGCCAGCAGGACTACAGGGGACACTGAAGCTTTCTTT	CASRTTGDTEAFF
TRBV6-5	few	NA	TRBJ1-6	TGTGCCAGCAGTTACTCGGGGCAGGGGCGGGATTCACCCCTCCACTTT	CASSYSGQGRDSPLHF
TRBV19	NA	NA	TRBJ2-1	TGTGCCAGTAGTATAGACGACACAGGGATCGGCTCCTACAATGAGCAGTTCTTC	CASSIDDTGIGSYNEQFF
TRBV19	NA	NA	TRBJ1-2	TGTGCCAGTAGTATTCTGGGCTCCTATGGCTACACCTTC	CASSILGSYGYTF
TRBV5-1	once	TRBD2	TRBJ2-3	TGCGCCAGCAGCTTGGAGGGCGGGAGTGCAGATACGCAGTATTTT	CASSLEGGSADTQYF
TRBV11-1	once	NA	TRBJ1-6	TGTGCCAGCAGCTTACAGGCGGGGGGAGGGGATTCACCCCTCCACTTT	CASSLQAGGGDSPLHF
TRBV11-1	NA	NA	TRBJ1-6	TGTGCCAGCAGCTTCGCCGGGACTTTGGGGAATTCACCCCTCCACTTT	CASSFAGTLGNSPLHF
TRBV7-3	NA	NA	TRBJ1-2	TGTGCCAGCAGCTCCCGCCACGAGAATGGCTACACCTTC	CASSSRHENGYTF
TRBV5-1	NA	NA	TRBJ1-3	TGCGCCAGCAGCTGGGCAGAGTCTGGAAACACCATATATTTT	CASSWAESGNTIYF
TRBV5-8	NA	NA	TRBJ2-3	TGTGCCAGCAGGGGGTACAGGGTGACAGATACGCAGTATTTT	CASRGYRVTDTQYF
TRBV11-3	NA	TRBD2	TRBJ2-3	TGTGCCAGCAGCTTAGATTCAAAAGCCGCGGGGGAAGATACGCAGTATTTT	CASSLDSKAAGEDTQYF
TRBV28	NA	TRBD1	TRBJ1-2	TGTGCCAGCACCGGGACAGTATATGGCTACACCTTC	CASTGTVYGYTF